This T cell receptor (beta chain) was sequenced during a study of vaccination and CD4 T cells after COVID-19. Study-level information: Post-COVID draws followed diagnosis by a median around 97 days (range 35 to 161).

The Oncomine TCR Beta short-read assay was applied to DNA of cultured CD4+ T cells. TCRdb re-derived calls from the PCR reads in MiXCR, one entry per CDR3 protein. The sample includes some 20,000 distinct CDR3 sequences, approximately 60% of them seen just once. This clonotype appeared a few times. What it recognizes is unknown. Treatment given: roughly 10-day PBMC culture with coronavirus spike peptide pools or control peptides (ViraFEST assay). Sample: CD4+ T cells from blood, cultured in vitro. The TCR comes from a human donor who had recovered from COVID-19.

The DNA of the CDR3 is TGTGCCAGCAGCCGGGACCCCTCCTATGGCTACACCTTC. Translating gives CASSRDPSYGYTF. The V call is TRBV7-3, the J call TRBJ1-2, with D maybe TRBD1 (5 bases). The CDR3 has 13 residues. V was clipped by 5 bases and J by 4 bases, with 11 bases between them. The germline gives CDR1 SGHTA, CDR2 FQGTGA. Filled out from reference TRBV7-3 and TRBJ1-2, the complete variable domain reads GAGVSQTPSNKVTEKGKYVELRCDPISGHTALYWYRQSLGQGPEFLIYFQGTGAADDSGLPNDRFFAVRPEGSVSTLKIQRTERGDSAVYLCASSRDPSYGYTFGSGTRLTVV.